This section outlines one T cell receptor (beta chain) sequence together with its context. It lacks a known antigen. Qualities for individual bases were not recorded, and no much larger clone is one base off. For repertoire sequencing, TCR beta CDR3 regions were amplified from RNA transcripts. A first-round RT-PCR used HTBI primers with the Qiagen OneStep RT-PCR kit, followed by a second-round multiplex PCR, size selection and purification. The libraries underwent paired-end sequencing with 100 bp reads on an Illumina HiSeq2000. For the original study's pipeline: SOAPnuke was used for read processing, and reads with adapters, uncalled bases, a mean Phred below 15, or no exact constant-primer or identifier match were discarded. COPE v1.2.5 was used to merge the high-quality paired reads. Each unique nucleotide sequence was treated as a clonotype, and MiTCR v1.1 was used to align the clonotypes to the IMGT TRB V, D and J references. Analysis was restricted to V-J combinations with a frequency above 0.0001, which covered 99% to 99.2% of repertoires. A TCR clonal expansion and chaos score per V-J combination was defined as the ratio of F50 clonal expansion to chaos observed in the TCRdist matrix. Welch's t-statistics and random forest were used to narrow the features down to about twelve V-J combinations, which were then fed into a naive Bayes classifier. The Morisita-Horn index was used to measure how similar the thyroid and blood repertoires were. TCRdb redid the processing of the public reads, applying fastp at Q25 and MiXCR, and retained in-frame beta chains. Each record represents a unique CDR3 protein, reported with the most common genes and DNA among its rows. These V and J calls rely on TCRdb rather than the paper's analysis. The sample includes under 350,000 distinct CDR3 sequences, with roughly a sixth observed a single time. The ten largest clonotypes hold 9% to 15% of the sample.

These data originate in a study of Graves' ophthalmopathy and Graves' hyperthyroidism (dated by TCRdb to 2017 to 2018). Background on the whole study: Peripheral blood samples were taken at the time of initial diagnosis, before any treatment was given. The study used TCR beta repertoire signatures to distinguish Graves' ophthalmopathy from Graves' hyperthyroidism and to predict progression to ophthalmopathy. In total, 120 to 150 blood samples were TCR-sequenced: 43 ophthalmopathy, some 80 hyperthyroidism and approximately 17 hyperthyroidism-to-ophthalmopathy patients. To explore V-J signatures that distinguish ophthalmopathy from hyperthyroidism, a discovery set of about a hundred patients was enrolled, made up of over 40 with ophthalmopathy and under 65 with stable hyperthyroidism. For independent validation, a separate cohort was made up of 18 hyperthyroidism patients plus 17 patients who later progressed from hyperthyroidism to ophthalmopathy. T-cell repertoires of thyroid tissue and blood were compared in over 5 hyperthyroidism patients. Once sampling was done, hyperthyroidism patients were given methimazole at a starting dose of 30 mg daily, while ophthalmopathy patients were given high-dose intravenous methylprednisolone. General findings and caveats noted by the study authors: The 13-signature model separated ophthalmopathy from stable hyperthyroidism with 85% to 90% sensitivity and approximately 83% specificity in cross-validation, and 80%/75% in the test set. In validation, the model predicted ophthalmopathy progression with nearly 71% sensitivity and approximately 78% specificity; some 13 predicted patients were CT-confirmed with GO in a median of approximately six months. Most expanded thyroid clonotypes with a frequency above 0.001 also appeared in blood, which suggests that blood repertoires may reflect the immune response in the thyroid. No statistical method was used to set the sample size in advance, and the investigators knew which group each participant was assigned to.

Ophthalmopathy patients were characterized by moderately to severely active disease, a Clinical Activity Score of at least 3, a NOSPECS grade of at least 4, and a disease duration under 3 months. Patients with other autoimmune diseases, uncontrolled infections, pregnancy or lactation were excluded from the study. Clinical symptoms, serum thyroxine, TRAb, thyroid ultrasound and orbital computed tomography were used for diagnosis. PBMCs were isolated from about 10 ml of fresh peripheral blood by Ficoll-Paque density gradient centrifugation. Total RNA was extracted with Trizol reagent and quality-checked on an Agilent 2100 Bioanalyzer. The junction carries 20 bases between V and J, which are trimmed by 6 bases and 5 bases respectively. The CDR3 runs 15 residues from the cysteine to the phenylalanine. This entry keeps only the CDR3 DNA: 45 bases, framed from base 1. Looking up the germline V gene yields CDR1 SGHTA and CDR2 FQGNSA.

Rearrangement joined TRBV7-2 to TRBJ2-7, with TRBD2 perhaps the D gene, on 6 matching bases. This TCR was recovered from an adult man with Graves' ophthalmopathy. Sequencing input: peripheral blood. The CDR3 region has the sequence CASSLPTGGSHEQYF. The bases read TGTGCCAGCAGTTTGCCTACCGGGGGAAGCCACGAGCAGTACTTC.